This TCR beta chain derives from a study of blood T cell repertoires in COVID-19. About the study: The United States, Italy and Spain were the sources of the acute and convalescent COVID-19 samples. From T cells, B-cell-depleted T cells, or PBMCs came the material, which was cDNA or gDNA.

Assay used: immunoSEQ multiplex PCR; TCRdb lists only in-frame clones, some missing. The sample has 200,000 to 300,000 clones; about 85% are singletons. CDR3 size: 16 residues. V lost 6 bases to trimming and J lost 0 bases, with 14 bases between them. Germline loops: CDR1 MNHEY, CDR2 SMNVEV (reference sequence). The receptor's source is an older woman with active or convalescent COVID-19. V is TRBV27 and J is TRBJ1-4; no clear D. The sequencing sample was made of peripheral blood. The CDR3, as DNA: TGTGCCAGCAGGGGGAGCAGGCCTGCAACTAATGAAAAACTGTTTTTT. Residues: CASRGSRPATNEKLFF.